The sequence of this TCR beta chain was determined in a study of Ad26.COV2.S vaccination and SARS-CoV-2 variants. Findings of the study overall: Vaccinees displayed broader spike-specific TCR repertoires than placebo recipients. CD8+ and CD4+ T cells specific for spike reportedly responded with substantial breadth after vaccination.

Some clones are missing from TCRdb's copy, which holds only in-frame ones; the method was immunoSEQ multiplex PCR. The sample carries 100,000 or so clones, around 82% recorded once. There are many counts of this clone. The antigen remains undetermined. The sequences come from peripheral blood, collected after recovery from COVID-19. This clonotype originated in a human donor who had recovered from COVID-19.

For the CDR3, the DNA is TGCAGCGTGAACCGAGGATACGAGCAGTACTTC. Translating gives CSVNRGYEQYF. The gene calls are TRBV29-1 and TRBJ2-7; D uncertain. The V gene lost 6 bases and the J gene lost 4 bases, with 10 bases spanning the gap. The germline gives CDR1 SQVTM, CDR2 ANQGSEA. The CDR3 has 11 amino acids.